Shown below are 27 T cell receptor beta chains from a single sample sequenced in a study of T cells in Graves' hyperthyroidism and ophthalmopathy. It was RNA transcripts that yielded the amplified TCR beta CDR3 regions. Using the HTBI primer set, a first-round RT-PCR was run on the TCR CDR3. TCRdb recomputed calls from the multiplex PCR reads with MiXCR, one row per CDR3 protein. The sample holds nearly 750,000 distinct CDR3 sequences, 35% seen once. Specimen: blood. The source of these receptors is a woman between 40 and 50 years old with Graves' hyperthyroidism.

The chain is built from TRBV29-1 and TRBJ2-5, with TRBD2 as a possible D gene (6 bases). Trimming took off 8 bases at V and 5 bases at J, with 12 bases between the two ends. Per the germline V gene, CDR1 is SQVTM and CDR2 is ANQGSEA. The CDR3 covers 11 residues. The CDR3 bases are TGCAGCTTAAACCGGGGGGAGACCCAGTACTTC. As protein: CSLNRGETQYF.

The chain uses TRBV24-1 and TRBJ2-7; 13 nucleotides line up with TRBD2. V shed 11 bases, J shed 0 bases, and the junction held 12 bases outside the gene matches. The CDR3 is made up of 17 amino acids. Germline CDR1 reads KGHDR; CDR2 reads SFDVKD. CDR3 in DNA: TGTGCCAGCAGCGCCGGGACTAGCGGGACCCGCTCCTACGAGCAGTACTTC. Protein product: CASSAGTSGTRSYEQYF.

Ten or more counts support this clonotype. This rearrangement joins TRBV12-3 or TRBV12-4 to TRBJ1-1, with a weak D call TRBD1 (5 bases). This CDR3 has 14 residues. V was pared by 5 bases and J by 0 bases, with 10 bases between. The CDR3 reads CASSPQVMNTEAFF. Here the CDR3 DNA reads TGTGCCAGCAGTCCACAGGTGATGAACACTGAAGCTTTCTTT.

The chain is built from TRBV4-3 and TRBJ1-2; no firm D call. CDR3 length equals 14 residues. From germline, CDR1 is LGHNA and CDR2 YSLEER. V was clipped by 0 bases and J by 3 bases, with 8 bases between them. The CDR3 coding sequence is TGCGCCAGCAGCCAAGATCCTCAAGACTATGGCTACACCTTC. Its translation is CASSQDPQDYGYTF.

The chain couples TRBV2 to TRBJ2-5; 7 positions match TRBD2. The better agreement between TRBJ2-1 and the DNA end casts doubt on the J call. Germline V gene lookup returns CDR1 SNHLY and CDR2 FYNNEI. CDR3 length equals 11 residues. The CDR3 nucleotides are TGTGCCAGCAGATTGACTAGCTTACAGTTCTTC. This gives the protein CASRLTSLQFF.

This clonotype was counted ten times or more. V usage is TRBV12-3 or TRBV12-4 and J usage is TRBJ2-2, with unresolved D. The CDR3 length is 12 residues. V shed 4 bases and J shed 7 bases, with 7 bases lying between them. CDR3 nucleotides: TGTGCCAGCAGTTCTCACGGCGGGGAGCTGTTTTTT. Translated, it gives CASSSHGGELFF.

J is TRBJ2-7 and V is TRBV4-3, with D maybe TRBD1 (6 bases). The germline V and J ends were trimmed by 2 bases and 5 bases, with 10 bases remaining between them. Germline CDR1 reads LGHNA; CDR2 reads YSLEER. The CDR3 is made up of 13 amino acids. The CDR3 nucleotides are TGCGCCAGCAGCCAACAACAGGGAGACGAGCAGTACTTC. Translated: CASSQQQGDEQYF.

This clonotype came up many times. The chain joins TRBV7-8 to TRBJ2-7, with 8 nucleotides matching TRBD2. The germline V gene encodes CDR1 SGHVS and CDR2 FQNEAQ. V shed 5 bases, J shed 1 base, and the junction held 4 bases outside the gene matches. This CDR3 has 14 residues. CDR3: CASSPGTRSYEQYF. In DNA form, the CDR3 reads TGTGCCAGCAGCCCCGGGACTAGATCCTACGAGCAGTACTTC.

CDR3 sequence (DNA): TGTGCCAGCAGCCCAGAACGGGGAGCCTTAGGGGGGTTGTCCTACGAGCAGTACTTC. Its protein product is CASSPERGALGGLSYEQYF. The V call is TRBV11-3, the J call TRBJ2-7; possibly TRBD1 or TRBD2 for D (6 bases each). Germline CDR1 is SGHNT and CDR2 is YENEEA. Between the trimmed V and J ends, which lost 5 bases and 1 base, there was a span of 27 bases. The CDR3 covers 19 residues. The variable domain in full, with the rest retrieved from reference TRBV11-3 and TRBJ2-7, is EAGVVQSPRYKIIEKKQPVAFWCNPISGHNTLYWYLQNLGQGPELLIRYENEEAVDDSQLPKDRFSAERLKGVDSTLKIQPAELGDSAVYLCASSPERGALGGLSYEQYFGPGTRLTVT.

The chain carries TRBV24-1 and TRBJ1-2; TRBD1 agrees at 8 bases. The CDR3 consists of 12 residues. Germline lookup yields CDR1 KGHDR and CDR2 SFDVKD. CDR3 protein: CARSGQVYGYTF. CDR3 coding DNA: TGTGCTAGATCGGGACAGGTCTATGGCTACACCTTC.

A few counts support this clonotype. The chain couples TRBV5-1 to TRBJ2-7; 9 bases fit TRBD1. Germline V gives CDR1 SGHRS, CDR2 YFSETQ. This CDR3 comprises 17 residues. V trimming: 4 bases; J trimming: 5 bases; junction bases outside the gene matches: 16. The CDR3 region has the DNA TGCGCCAGCAGCAAGGATGATCGCGGACAGGGGATCAACGAGCAGTACTTC. Translating gives CASSKDDRGQGINEQYF.

With regard to this clonotype: Just one base apart from a much larger clone, this may be a read error. The chain employs TRBV20-1 and TRBJ1-4; 7 positions match TRBD1. The germline CDR1 and CDR2 sequences are DFQATT and SNEGSKA (reference sequence). V lost 2 bases and J lost 8; bases outside the gene matches: 2. The CDR3 is 12 residues long. The chain's CDR3 is CSARQGVEKLFF. The CDR3 DNA is TGCAGTGCTAGACAGGGGGTGGAAAAACTGTTTTTT.

In regard to this clonotype: The junction differs from germline at one of its ends, possibly a read error. The chain recombines TRBV7-3 with TRBJ1-1; tentatively, D is TRBD1 (5 bases). CDR1 is SGHTA, CDR2 FQGTGA, per germline. The CDR3 runs 15 residues. The CDR3 here is CASKNVGRRNTEAFF. The DNA of the CDR3 is TGCGCCAGCAAGAATGTGGGGCGGAGGAACACTGAAGCTTTCTTT.

Points on this clonotype: With a much larger clone just one base away, this may be a read error. V gene TRBV24-1 combines with J gene TRBJ1-2; no firm D call. V was shortened by 2 bases and J by 4 bases, with 10 bases between the two germline ends. The CDR3 has 14 amino acids. Germline V gives CDR1 KGHDR, CDR2 SFDVKD. The CDR3 DNA sequence: TGTGCCACCAGTGATTCCAGGCGCTTCTATGGCTACACCTTC. Translating gives CATSDSRRFYGYTF.

This chain uses TRBV10-3 with TRBJ2-7; D is possibly TRBD2 (6 bases). The CDR3 covers 14 residues. V lost 1 base to trimming and J lost 7 bases, with 14 bases between them. The germline V gene encodes CDR1 ENHRY and CDR2 SYGVKD. CDR3 in amino acids: CAISEYAGNNEQYF. CDR3 nucleotide sequence: TGTGCCATCAGTGAGTATGCGGGAAACAATGAGCAGTACTTC.

This clonotype has just one count. The rearrangement joins TRBV6-6 to TRBJ2-5, with TRBD1 matching over 8 bases. Germline V CDR1 and CDR2: MNHNY, SVGAGI (reference sequence). The CDR3 sequence is 14 residues long. With 5 bases clipped from V and 5 bases from J, the junction kept 7 bases outside the gene matches. CDR3: CASSRDRPWETQYF. DNA for the CDR3: TGTGCCAGCAGTCGGGACAGGCCCTGGGAGACCCAGTACTTC.

Of note for this clonotype: A much bigger clone sits one base away, suggesting this may be a read error. The V call is TRBV10-3, the J call TRBJ2-7, with TRBD1 matching over 7 bases. CDR1 is ENHRY and CDR2 is SYGVKD in the germline V gene. V trimming: 5 bases; J trimming: 6 bases; junction bases outside the gene matches: 13. The CDR3 consists of 15 residues. The CDR3 nucleotides are TGTGCCATCAGTCTGCCGGGACAGAGACAGGGCGAGCAGTACTTC. It is translated as CAISLPGQRQGEQYF.

This clonotype was seen ten or more times. The gene calls are TRBV20-1 and TRBJ1-1, with TRBD1 matching 11 bases. V was pared by 1 base and J by 6 bases, with 16 bases of the junction left unmatched. This CDR3 is built from 18 residues. Per germline, CDR1 DFQATT and CDR2 SNEGSKA (reference sequence). The CDR3 loop is CSARGPLVFWDRGAEAFF. The CDR3 nucleotides are TGCAGTGCTAGAGGACCCCTTGTCTTTTGGGACAGGGGGGCTGAAGCTTTCTTT.

This chain joins TRBV5-6 and TRBJ2-7; a possible D gene is TRBD1 (6 bases). Germline CDR1 and CDR2: SGHDT and YYEEEE. This CDR3 comprises 14 residues. V lost 6 bases, J lost 3 bases, and 16 bases lay in between. The CDR3 spells CASISSQGLYEQYF. In nucleotides, the CDR3 is TGTGCCAGCATCTCCTCGCAGGGGCTCTACGAGCAGTACTTC.

The chain carries TRBV6-1 and TRBJ1-5, with 10 positions matching TRBD1. Germline V gene data show CDR1 as MNHNS and CDR2 as SASEGT. This CDR3 spans 15 amino acids. V trimming: 6 bases; J trimming: 6 bases; junction bases outside the gene matches: 8. CDR3 sequence: CASSNRGTGAQPQHF. In nucleotides, the CDR3 is TGTGCCAGCAGCAACCGCGGGACAGGGGCTCAGCCCCAGCATTTT.

The rearrangement links TRBV5-8 to TRBJ1-2; D is ambiguous. The ends were cut back, 4 bases at V and 2 bases at J, with 21 bases in the middle. Germline CDR1 is SGHTS and CDR2 is YDEGEE. The CDR3 sequence is 17 residues long. The CDR3, as DNA: TGTGCCAGCAGCCAAGTGGGCCCGAGGAGCGGAAACTATGGCTACACCTTC. This translates into CASSQVGPRSGNYGYTF.

This sequence joins TRBV6-2 or TRBV6-3 and TRBJ1-1; 7 bases match TRBD1. The V gene's germline CDR1 is MNHEY and CDR2 SVGEGT. CDR3 size: 17 residues. After removal of 4 bases from V and 4 bases from J, the junction contained 15 bases not matched to a gene. CDR3 residues: CASSLSPTGSYGTEAFF. CDR3 coding DNA: TGTGCCAGCAGTTTATCCCCGACAGGGAGCTATGGCACTGAAGCTTTCTTT.

This chain connects TRBV14 to TRBJ2-2, with TRBD2 as a possible D gene (6 bases). Looked up from germline, CDR1 is SGHDN and CDR2 is FVKESK. V gave up 3 bases and J gave up 8 bases, with 13 bases separating them. The CDR3 spans 14 residues. Written as DNA, the CDR3 is TGTGCCAGCAGCCAGGAGGGGTCCGGTGGGGAGCTGTTTTTT. Protein: CASSQEGSGGELFF.

The chain is built from TRBV10-2 and TRBJ1-1; possible D gene TRBD1, 6 bases. The ends were cut back, 4 bases at V and 7 bases at J, with 16 bases in the middle. CDR3 length equals 14 residues. Germline V gene lookup returns CDR1 WSHSY and CDR2 SAAADI. In DNA form, the CDR3 reads TGCGCCAGCAGTGCTATGGGGGGGGCAAATGAAGCTTTCTTT. Amino acid sequence: CASSAMGGANEAFF.

This sequence joins TRBV12-3 or TRBV12-4 and TRBJ1-1; D gene unclear. V gave up 2 bases and J gave up 0 bases, with 13 bases separating them. There are 16 residues in the CDR3. As DNA, the CDR3 is TGTGCCAGCAGTTTAATGCCTAGAATTATGAACACTGAAGCTTTCTTT. Residues: CASSLMPRIMNTEAFF.

The rearrangement uses TRBV4-1 and TRBJ1-1; D is unclear. The germline V and J ends were trimmed by 1 base and 8 bases, with 11 bases remaining between them. This CDR3 is built from 13 residues. From germline, CDR1 is MGHRA and CDR2 YSYEKL. The CDR3 loop reads CASSQVLGREAFF. The CDR3 DNA sequence: TGCGCCAGCAGCCAAGTCCTGGGCAGGGAAGCTTTCTTT.

The sample holds many counts of this clonotype. This chain connects TRBV7-2 to TRBJ2-5; D may be TRBD2 (7 bases). Trimming cost V 3 bases and J 5 bases, with 13 bases left between them. Germline V gives CDR1 SGHTA, CDR2 FQGNSA. The CDR3 has 14 amino acids. CDR3 DNA sequence: TGTGCCAGCAGCTTCCCCGGGGGGCTGGAGACCCAGTACTTC. Translation: CASSFPGGLETQYF.